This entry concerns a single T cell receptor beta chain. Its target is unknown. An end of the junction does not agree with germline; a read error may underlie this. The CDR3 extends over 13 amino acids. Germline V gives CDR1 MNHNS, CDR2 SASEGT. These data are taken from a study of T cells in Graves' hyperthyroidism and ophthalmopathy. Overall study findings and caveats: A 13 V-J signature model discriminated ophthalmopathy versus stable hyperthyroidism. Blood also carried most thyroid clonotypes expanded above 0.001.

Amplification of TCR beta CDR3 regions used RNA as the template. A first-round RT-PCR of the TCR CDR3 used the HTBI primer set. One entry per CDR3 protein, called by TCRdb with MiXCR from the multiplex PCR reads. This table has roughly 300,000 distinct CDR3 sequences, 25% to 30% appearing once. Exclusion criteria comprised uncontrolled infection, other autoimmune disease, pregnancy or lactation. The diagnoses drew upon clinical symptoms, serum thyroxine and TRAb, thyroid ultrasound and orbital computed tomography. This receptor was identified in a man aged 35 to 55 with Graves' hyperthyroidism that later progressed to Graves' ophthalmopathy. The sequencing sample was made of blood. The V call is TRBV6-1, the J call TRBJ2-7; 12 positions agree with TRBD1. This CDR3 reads CASILRDRGRGNF. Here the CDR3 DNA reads TGTGCCAGCATCCTCCGGGACAGGGGGCGTGGGAACTTC.